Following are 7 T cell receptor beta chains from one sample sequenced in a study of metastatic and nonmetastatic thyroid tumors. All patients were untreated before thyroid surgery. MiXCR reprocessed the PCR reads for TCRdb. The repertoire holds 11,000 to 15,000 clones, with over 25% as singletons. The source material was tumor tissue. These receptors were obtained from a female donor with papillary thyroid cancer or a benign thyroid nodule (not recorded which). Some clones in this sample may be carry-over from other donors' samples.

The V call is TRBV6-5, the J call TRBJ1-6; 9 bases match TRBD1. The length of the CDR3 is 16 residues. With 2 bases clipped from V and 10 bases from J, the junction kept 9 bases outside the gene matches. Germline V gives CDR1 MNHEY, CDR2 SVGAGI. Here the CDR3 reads CASSYRDRAIRSPLHF. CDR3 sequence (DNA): TGTGCCAGCAGTTACCGGGACAGGGCGATACGGTCACCCCTCCACTTT.

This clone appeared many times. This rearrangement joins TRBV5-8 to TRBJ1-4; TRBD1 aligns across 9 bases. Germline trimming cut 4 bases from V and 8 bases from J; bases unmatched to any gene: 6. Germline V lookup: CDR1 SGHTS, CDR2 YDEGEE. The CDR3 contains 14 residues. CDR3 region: CASSQRTGDEKLFF. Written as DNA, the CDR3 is TGTGCCAGCAGCCAAAGGACAGGGGACGAAAAACTGTTTTTT.

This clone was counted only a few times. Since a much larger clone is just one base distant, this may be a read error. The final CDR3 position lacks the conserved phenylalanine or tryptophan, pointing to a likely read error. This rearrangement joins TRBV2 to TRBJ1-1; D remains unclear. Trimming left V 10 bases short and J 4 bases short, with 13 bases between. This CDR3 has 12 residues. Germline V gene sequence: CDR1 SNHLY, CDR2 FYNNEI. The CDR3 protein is CATGPRFTEAFS. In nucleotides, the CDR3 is TGTGCCACGGGCCCCAGGTTCACTGAAGCTTTCTCT.

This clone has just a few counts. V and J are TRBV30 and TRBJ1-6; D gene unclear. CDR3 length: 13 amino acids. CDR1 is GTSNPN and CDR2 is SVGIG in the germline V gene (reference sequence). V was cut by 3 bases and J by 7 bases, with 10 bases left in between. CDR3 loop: CAWRNSLNSPLHF. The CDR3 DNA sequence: TGTGCCTGGAGGAACAGTTTGAATTCACCCCTCCACTTT.

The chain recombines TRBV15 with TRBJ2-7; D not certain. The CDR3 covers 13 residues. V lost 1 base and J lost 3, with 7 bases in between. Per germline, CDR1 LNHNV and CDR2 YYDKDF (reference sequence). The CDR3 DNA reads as TGTGCCACCAGCAGAGGTCTTTACTACGAGCAGTACTTC. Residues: CATSRGLYYEQYF.

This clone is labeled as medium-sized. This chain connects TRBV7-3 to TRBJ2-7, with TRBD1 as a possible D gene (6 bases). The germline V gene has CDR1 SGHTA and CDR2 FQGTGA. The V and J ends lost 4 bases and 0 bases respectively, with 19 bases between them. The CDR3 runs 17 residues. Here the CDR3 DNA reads TGTGCCAGCAGCTGCCCGCCCAGTGGACAGAACTCCTACGAGCAGTACTTC. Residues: CASSCPPSGQNSYEQYF. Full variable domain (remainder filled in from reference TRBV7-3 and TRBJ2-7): GAGVSQTPSNKVTEKGKYVELRCDPISGHTALYWYRQSLGQGPEFLIYFQGTGAADDSGLPNDRFFAVRPEGSVSTLKIQRTERGDSAVYLCASSCPPSGQNSYEQYFGPGTRLTVT.

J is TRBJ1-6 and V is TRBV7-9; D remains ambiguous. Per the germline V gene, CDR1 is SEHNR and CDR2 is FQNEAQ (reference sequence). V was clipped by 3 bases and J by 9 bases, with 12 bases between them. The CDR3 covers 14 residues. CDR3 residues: CASSFSGKGSPLHF. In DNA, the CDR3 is TGTGCCAGCAGCTTTTCTGGAAAGGGTTCACCCCTCCACTTT.